What follows are 30 T cell receptor beta chains derived from one specimen sequenced in a study of molecular identifiers for immune sequencing clone quantification (dated by TCRdb to 2016 to 2019). The library was obtained by PCR. TCRdb names Illumina HiSeq 4000 as the instrument used. The raw public data were reprocessed by TCRdb itself: fastp quality trimming at Q25, MiXCR clonotype calling, in-frame beta chains only. When rows share a CDR3 protein, they turn into one entry using the most common DNA and genes. Across this sample there are about 300,000 distinct CDR3 sequences, with roughly 23% seen only once. Together, the top ten hold roughly 0.8% of the sample. Sequenced: naive CD8+ T cells from blood, with Jurkat cell RNA spiked in. The cell subset or site label on this specimen signifies: FACS-sorted CD8+CD4-CCR7+CD45RA+ naive T cells. Source of these receptors: a human donor in good health. Some libraries in this study had Jurkat cell RNA spiked in.

In its sample, this clonotype was seen many times. This CDR3 reads CASSVGPALYEQYF. In DNA, the CDR3 is TGTGCCAGCAGCGTAGGGCCCGCGCTCTACGAGCAGTACTTC. The chain links TRBV9 to TRBJ2-7, with no clear D. Deletions cut 0 bases from V and 3 bases from J, with 10 bases between. The CDR3 is 14 amino acids. Germline-derived CDR1 and CDR2 are SGDLS and YYNGEE.

This clonotype was picked up many times. V is TRBV9 and J is TRBJ1-1; D is unclear. The CDR3 contains 14 residues. V lost 0 bases to trimming and J lost 5 bases, with 11 bases between them. Germline lookup yields CDR1 SGDLS and CDR2 YYNGEE. The CDR3 DNA is TGTGCCAGCAGCGTAGCCCTAGGAGGGACTGAAGCTTTCTTT. Translating gives CASSVALGGTEAFF.

This clonotype was detected ten times or more. The V gene is TRBV7-9, the J gene TRBJ2-7; D may correspond to TRBD1 or TRBD2 (5 bases each). CDR3 length equals 14 residues. The germline CDR1 and CDR2 sequences are SEHNR and FQNEAQ (reference sequence). V was clipped by 2 bases and J by 3 bases, with 11 bases between them. This chain's CDR3 is CASSLRGPDYEQYF. The CDR3 DNA reads as TGTGCCAGCAGCTTAAGGGGACCGGACTACGAGCAGTACTTC.

The table lists this clonotype with a few counts. This rearrangement joins TRBV10-3 to TRBJ2-3, with TRBD2 identical over 7 bases. CDR3 size: 16 residues. V was pared by 2 bases and J by 0 bases, with 5 bases of the junction left unmatched. Per germline, CDR1 ENHRY and CDR2 SYGVKD. Written as DNA, the CDR3 is TGTGCCATCAGTGAGGCCCGACTAGCTAGCACAGATACGCAGTATTTT. Translated, it gives CAISEARLASTDTQYF.

This clonotype was counted ten times or more. The chain carries TRBV12-3 or TRBV12-4 and TRBJ1-6; the match to TRBD1 covers 10 bases. The CDR3 sequence is 15 residues long. The J segment lost 7 bases and the V segment lost 5 bases, leaving 5 bases of the junction unmatched. The chain's CDR3 is CASSGQGVKNSPLHF. The CDR3 coding sequence is TGTGCCAGCAGTGGACAGGGGGTGAAGAATTCACCCCTCCACTTT.

This clonotype was detected many times. The chain links TRBV7-9 to TRBJ1-1; no reliable D call. Trimming removed 4 bases from V and 5 bases from J, with 5 bases in between. There are 11 residues in the CDR3. Germline CDR1 reads SEHNR; CDR2 reads FQNEAQ (reference sequence). The CDR3 region is CASSSITEAFF. CDR3 DNA sequence: TGTGCCAGCAGCTCAATTACTGAAGCTTTCTTT. The variable domain in full, completed from reference TRBV7-9 and TRBJ1-1, reads DTGVSQNPRHKITKRGQNVTFRCDPISEHNRLYWYRQTLGQGPEFLTYFQNEAQLEKSRLLSDRFSAERPKGSFSTLEIQRTEQGDSAMYLCASSSITEAFFGQGTRLTVV.

Comment on this clonotype: This may stem from a read error, because a much larger clone lies one nucleotide away. This chain links TRBV19 with TRBJ1-1; weak D call: TRBD1 (5 bases). Germline V gives CDR1 LNHDA, CDR2 SQIVND (reference sequence). Trimming took off 5 bases at V and 6 bases at J, with 10 bases between the two ends. CDR3 length: 12 amino acids. The CDR3 sequence: CASSVGRPEAFF. The CDR3 DNA follows: TGTGCCAGTAGTGTGGGACGCCCTGAAGCTTTCTTT.

Details on this clonotype: A read error may be the cause here, since a much bigger clone is one base away. The rearrangement uses TRBV4-3 and TRBJ1-1, with no clear D. The CDR3 runs 15 residues. Germline V gives CDR1 LGHNA, CDR2 YSLEER. For the CDR3, the DNA is TGCGCCAGCGGCCAAGATCTGTGGAGGCCCACTGAAGCTTTCTTT. Its translation is CASGQDLWRPTEAFF.

About this clonotype: This may come from a read error, since a much larger clone is one base off. The chain employs TRBV11-1 and TRBJ1-5; D is ambiguous. The CDR3 runs to 16 residues. Germline CDR1 is SGHAT and CDR2 is FQDESV (reference sequence). The CDR3 nucleotides read TGTGCCAGCAGCTTACTCAAGTGGCCAAGCAATCAGCCCCGGCATTTT. It translates to CASSLLKWPSNQPRHF. Based on the CDR3 plus reference TRBV11-1 and TRBJ1-5, the full variable domain is EAEVAQSPRYKITEKSQAVAFWCDPISGHATLYWYRQILGQGPELLVQFQDESVVDDSQLPKDRFSAERLKGVDSTLKIQPAELGDSAMYLCASSLLKWPSNQPRHFGDGTRLSIL.

This clonotype has ten or more counts. This chain links TRBV10-1 with TRBJ2-2; D remains ambiguous. The CDR3 length is 12 residues. Per germline, CDR1 WNHNN and CDR2 SYGVQD (reference sequence). The V and J ends lost 8 bases and 5 bases respectively, with 9 bases between them. CDR3 protein: CASGRWTGELFF. CDR3 coding DNA: TGCGCCAGCGGTCGGTGGACCGGGGAGCTGTTTTTT.

Notes on this clonotype: Likely a read error: the CDR3 ends without its conserved phenylalanine or tryptophan. The chain recombines TRBV29-1 with TRBJ2-7, with 10 bases fitting TRBD2. The trim removed 6 bases at V and 4 bases at J, leaving 9 bases unmatched. Germline V gene sequence: CDR1 SQVTM, CDR2 ANQGSEA. The CDR3 is made up of 14 amino acids. This chain's CDR3 is CSVGSSGSLYEQYL. CDR3 sequence (DNA): TGCAGCGTGGGGTCTAGCGGGAGTTTGTACGAGCAGTACCTC.

A remark on this clonotype: One junction end disagrees with the germline gene, perhaps due to a read error. The gene calls are TRBV5-1 and TRBJ1-1; D perhaps matches TRBD1 (6 bases). In germline, CDR1 is SGHRS, CDR2 YFSETQ. The CDR3 contains 14 residues. The CDR3 reads CASSLGQGNAEAFF. CDR3 DNA: TGCGCCAGCAGCTTAGGGCAGGGGAACGCTGAAGCTTTCTTT.

Ten or more counts support this clonotype. V gene TRBV7-9 combines with J gene TRBJ1-5; D is undetermined. Germline CDR1 reads SEHNR; CDR2 reads FQNEAQ (reference sequence). Deletions cut 3 bases from V and 3 bases from J, with 9 bases between. The CDR3 spans 14 residues. CDR3: CASSFAGVNQPQHF. The CDR3 DNA is TGTGCCAGCAGCTTTGCCGGGGTCAATCAGCCCCAGCATTTT.

This clonotype has a count of ten or more. The V gene is TRBV6-2 or TRBV6-3, the J gene TRBJ2-7; 8 bases align to TRBD1. V was clipped by 5 bases and J by 3 bases; unmatched bases: 3. Germline CDR1 is MNHEY and CDR2 is SVGEGT. CDR3 length: 13 residues. The CDR3 coding sequence is TGTGCCAGCAGTAGACAGGGGTTCTACGAGCAGTACTTC. As protein: CASSRQGFYEQYF.

This clonotype was counted at least ten times. The genes are TRBV30 and TRBJ1-4, with TRBD1 matching over 7 bases. J lost 5 bases, V lost 0 bases, and 9 bases had no gene match. There are 16 residues in the CDR3. CDR1 and CDR2 from the germline V gene are GTSNPN and SVGIG (reference sequence). This CDR3 reads CAWSVGIGTVNEKLFF. DNA of the CDR3: TGTGCCTGGAGTGTAGGCATAGGGACAGTGAATGAAAAACTGTTTTTT. Full variable domain (remainder filled in from reference TRBV30 and TRBJ1-4): SQTIHQWPATLVQPVGSPLSLECTVEGTSNPNLYWYRQAAGRGLQLLFYSVGIGQISSEVPQNLSASRPQDRQFILSSKKLLLSDSGFYLCAWSVGIGTVNEKLFFGSGTQLSVL.

On this clonotype: A much larger clone differs by one base, so this may be a read error. V gene TRBV12-5 combines with J gene TRBJ2-3; 8 bases match TRBD1. V lost 1 base to trimming and J lost 3 bases; unmatched junction nucleotides: 3. Per germline, CDR1 LGHNT and CDR2 FRNRAP. The CDR3 covers 15 residues. The CDR3, as DNA: TGTGCTAGTGGTTTGGATCACAGGGGGACAGATACGCAGTATTTT. This gives the protein CASGLDHRGTDTQYF.

This clonotype was observed at least ten times. The CDR3: CASRRTSGPPYEQYF. The CDR3 region has the DNA TGTGCCAGCAGACGGACTAGCGGGCCCCCCTACGAGCAGTACTTC. The rearrangement links TRBV12-3 or TRBV12-4 to TRBJ2-7, with 11 bases matching TRBD2. The CDR3 contains 15 residues. Trimming took 6 bases from V and 2 from J; bases not matched to a gene: 6.

The CDR3 loop is CASSLAPDREYSPLHF. CDR3 DNA sequence: TGTGCCAGCAGCTTGGCTCCGGACAGGGAATATTCACCCCTCCACTTT. This chain joins TRBV5-6 and TRBJ1-6, with 8 bases matching TRBD1. The ends lost 0 bases at V and 8 bases at J; junction bases unmatched: 7. Per the germline V gene, CDR1 is SGHDT and CDR2 is YYEEEE. The CDR3 contains 16 residues.

In the case of this clonotype: An end of the junction differs from the germline gene, which may be a read error. The chain carries TRBV7-7 and TRBJ2-7; D perhaps matches TRBD1 (6 bases). The V gene's germline CDR1 is SSHAT and CDR2 FNYEAQ (reference sequence). CDR3 length: 16 amino acids. For the CDR3, the DNA is TGTGCTAGCAGCTTAATCTTTCCAGGGGTCCCCTACGAGCAGTACTTC. The encoded protein is CASSLIFPGVPYEQYF. The full variable domain, with the rest looked up from reference TRBV7-7 and TRBJ2-7, is GAGVSQSPRYKVTKRGQDVTLRCDPISSHATLYWYQQALGQGPEFLTYFNYEAQPDKSGLPSDRFSAERPEGSISTLTIQRTEQRDSAMYRCASSLIFPGVPYEQYFGPGTRLTVT.

This clonotype was detected ten times or more. This chain joins TRBV28 and TRBJ1-3; no clear D. V was trimmed by 2 bases and J by 4 bases, leaving 12 bases between them. Germline lookup yields CDR1 MDHEN and CDR2 SYDVKM. The length of the CDR3 is 15 residues. CDR3 bases: TGTGCCAGCAGTTTACGTGGAGGCTTCGGAAACACCATATATTTT. Translated: CASSLRGGFGNTIYF. Full variable domain (remainder filled in from reference TRBV28 and TRBJ1-3): DVKVTQSSRYLVKRTGEKVFLECVQDMDHENMFWYRQDPGLGLRLIYFSYDVKMKEKGDIPEGYSVSREKKERFSLILESASTNQTSMYLCASSLRGGFGNTIYFGEGSWLTVV.

CDR3 sequence reads: CASSQGGSINTEAFF. The CDR3 DNA reads as TGCGCCAGCAGCCAAGGCGGGAGTATAAACACTGAAGCTTTCTTT. This chain joins TRBV5-1 and TRBJ1-1; D is undetermined. The germline V gene encodes CDR1 SGHRS and CDR2 YFSETQ. The CDR3 consists of 15 residues. The V end was cut by 4 bases, the J end by 2 bases, with 15 bases between.

This clonotype was detected many times. The CDR3 DNA is TGTGCCAGCAGTGAGATTCTCGGGAACCCGACAGATACGCAGTATTTT. This codes for CASSEILGNPTDTQYF. This rearrangement joins TRBV2 to TRBJ2-3; D may be TRBD2 (5 bases). The germline V gene encodes CDR1 SNHLY and CDR2 FYNNEI. The length of the CDR3 is 16 residues. Trimming stripped 3 bases from V and 3 bases from J, with 16 bases between.

This clonotype was detected many times. DNA for the CDR3: TGTGCCTGGAGTGTACTTGGGATGACCTACGAGCAGTACTTC. As protein: CAWSVLGMTYEQYF. The J gene is TRBJ2-7, the V gene TRBV30; D gene ambiguous. Germline CDR1 is GTSNPN and CDR2 is SVGIG (reference sequence). Trimming pared 0 bases from V and 2 bases from J, leaving 11 bases between. The CDR3 is 14 amino acids.

This chain connects TRBV6-2 or TRBV6-3 to TRBJ1-2; D gene unclear. V lost 0 bases and J lost 13, with 9 bases in between. The V gene's germline CDR1 is MNHEY and CDR2 SVGEGT. This CDR3 is built from 11 residues. This CDR3 is CASSYSWLLTF. The CDR3 nucleotides are TGTGCCAGCAGTTACTCGTGGCTTCTCACCTTC.

CDR3 nucleotide sequence: TGCAGTGCTATGGGACTAGCGGGAGGCTCGACTAGCACAGATACGCAGTATTTT. Residues: CSAMGLAGGSTSTDTQYF. The chain couples TRBV20-1 to TRBJ2-3; the match to TRBD2 covers 15 bases. The germline V gene encodes CDR1 DFQATT and CDR2 SNEGSKA (reference sequence). CDR3 length: 18 residues. V gave up 4 bases and J gave up 0 bases; unmatched junction bases: 8.

This clonotype was counted at least ten times. The chain joins TRBV27 to TRBJ1-1; D not resolved. CDR1 is MNHEY, CDR2 SMNVEV, per germline (reference sequence). V was shortened by 2 bases and J by 3 bases, with 10 bases between the two germline ends. The CDR3 contains 14 residues. The DNA for the CDR3 is TGTGCCAGCAGTTTAGGGAGTTTCGACACTGAAGCTTTCTTT. Translating gives CASSLGSFDTEAFF.

At least ten counts were recorded for this clonotype. The V and J genes are TRBV28 and TRBJ1-5; no firm D call. Trimming pared 7 bases from V and 4 bases from J, leaving 11 bases between. CDR1 MDHEN and CDR2 SYDVKM come from the germline V gene. This CDR3 is 13 amino acids long. In nucleotides, the CDR3 is TGTGCCAGCATCCACAGAATAAATCAGCCCCAGCATTTT. Amino acids: CASIHRINQPQHF.

This sequence joins TRBV2 and TRBJ1-5; no reliable D call. CDR1 and CDR2 from the germline V gene are SNHLY and FYNNEI. Trimming shortened V by 5 bases and J by 1 base, and 18 bases separated the two germline ends. This CDR3 comprises 17 residues. The CDR3 sequence is CASSPHGPSASNQPQHF. CDR3 DNA: TGTGCCAGCAGTCCTCACGGACCTTCCGCCAGCAATCAGCCCCAGCATTTT.

Details on this clonotype: This may be a read error: a much more frequent sequence differs by one nucleotide. This sequence joins TRBV12-3 or TRBV12-4 and TRBJ1-1, with D maybe TRBD1 (5 bases). The V and J ends lost 6 bases and 3 bases respectively, with 14 bases between them. There are 14 residues in the CDR3. The DNA of the CDR3 is TGTGCCAGCAGAACCCGGGACTGGGACACTGAAGCTTTCTTT. As protein: CASRTRDWDTEAFF.

This clonotype was seen repeatedly, ten times or more. This chain links TRBV7-2 with TRBJ2-7; D is perhaps TRBD2 (6 bases). Germline loops: CDR1 SGHTA, CDR2 FQGNSA. Trimming took 5 bases from V and 3 from J, leaving 14 bases between them. This CDR3 contains 14 residues. The CDR3 DNA sequence: TGTGCCAGCAGCCGTGACGGGGGAAGCTACGAGCAGTACTTC. It specifies CASSRDGGSYEQYF.